The T cell receptor beta chain described here comes from a study of shared clonotypes between healthy human individuals. Study-wide results and caveats: The study found roughly 5.3% of naive CD4 clonotypes shared across a handful of donors. A generally larger estimated richness was seen in naive subsets than in memory subsets.

Comment on this clone: Its antigen is as yet unknown.

Deep-level running was used for the assay. TCRdb's table, derived via immunoSEQ multiplex PCR, lists solely in-frame clones and lacks some. The data hold hundreds of thousands of clones, with roughly 98% observed a single time. The CDR3 totals 16 residues. The germline gives CDR1 LNHDA, CDR2 SQIVND (reference sequence). The ends lost 9 bases at V and 3 bases at J; junction bases unmatched: 9. Naive CD8 cells comprised CD45RO-negative, CCR7-positively selected cells, excluding terminally differentiated effector memory CD45RA+ cells. This TCR was sampled from a man aged 25-40 years in good health. The V and J genes are TRBV19 and TRBJ2-2; 11 nucleotides line up with TRBD1. The sequencing input was naive CD8+ T cells sorted from blood. The CDR3 nucleotides read TGTGCCAGCAAAGAGTGGACAGGGGGCGACACCGGGGAGCTGTTTTTT. Encoded protein: CASKEWTGGDTGELFF. Full variable domain (outside the CDR3, taken from reference TRBV19 and TRBJ2-2): DGGITQSPKYLFRKEGQNVTLSCEQNLNHDAMYWYRQDPGQGLRLIYYSQIVNDFQKGDIAEGYSVSREKKESFPLTVTSAQKNPTAFYLCASKEWTGGDTGELFFGEGSRLTVL.